These 7 T cell receptor beta chains share one sample of origin, sequenced in a study of identical twins. TCRdb re-called the 5' RACE reads through MiXCR, storing one row per CDR3 protein. The repertoire consists of roughly 1.6 million distinct CDR3 sequences, with roughly a third occurring once and the leading ten covering about 0.25%. Sequencing was done on a sample of cord blood. The receptor source for this set is a newborn girl in good health.

The genes are TRBV20-1 and TRBJ2-3; TRBD2 matches 13 bases. Germline CDR1 and CDR2: DFQATT and SNEGSKA (reference sequence). The CDR3 has 15 residues. The CDR3 nucleotides read TGCAGCGCTTTACTAGCGGGGGGGAAAGCAGATACGCAGTATTTT. It is translated as CSALLAGGKADTQYF.

V gene TRBV20-1 combines with J gene TRBJ1-2; 9 bases line up with TRBD1. This CDR3 spans 14 amino acids. Unmatched junction bases numbered 5, after V lost 0 bases and J lost 6 bases. In germline, CDR1 is DFQATT, CDR2 SNEGSKA (reference sequence). CDR3 in DNA: TGCAGTGCTAGAGATGCGGGACAGGGTAATGGCTACACCTTC. Translated: CSARDAGQGNGYTF.

This clonotype has a handful of counts. The rearrangement links TRBV7-8 to TRBJ1-2; no reliable D call. Germline CDR1 SGHVS, CDR2 FQNEAQ. The CDR3 contains 15 residues. The ends were cut back, 1 base at V and 0 bases at J, with 9 bases in the middle. In DNA form, the CDR3 reads TGTGCCAGCAGCTTAGTACCTCAGGCTAACTATGGCTACACCTTC. As protein: CASSLVPQANYGYTF.

The chain has TRBV20-1 and TRBJ2-1; D is ambiguous. V was pared by 0 bases and J by 0 bases, with 9 bases between. The CDR3 is made up of 15 amino acids. Germline V CDR1 and CDR2: DFQATT, SNEGSKA (reference sequence). CDR3 residues: CSARDRASSYNEQFF. As DNA, the CDR3 is TGCAGTGCTAGAGACCGGGCGAGCTCCTACAATGAGCAGTTCTTC.

This clonotype was seen only a few times. The genes are TRBV2 and TRBJ2-1; D call uncertain. This CDR3 is built from 13 residues. V was shortened by 6 bases and J by 5 bases, with 11 bases between the two germline ends. The V gene's germline CDR1 is SNHLY and CDR2 FYNNEI. Here the CDR3 DNA reads TGTGCCAGCAGCTTCGTCCTAGACAATGAGCAGTTCTTC. The encoded protein is CASSFVLDNEQFF. Looking up the rest from reference TRBV2 and TRBJ2-1 gives the full variable domain: EPEVTQTPSHQVTQMGQEVILRCVPISNHLYFYWYRQILGQKVEFLVSFYNNEISEKSEIFDDQFSVERPDGSNFTLKIRSTKLEDSAMYFCASSFVLDNEQFFGPGTRLTVL.

The chain couples TRBV4-2 to TRBJ2-1; TRBD2 agrees at 8 bases. CDR1 is LGHNA and CDR2 is YNFKEQ in the germline V gene. V gave up 1 base and J gave up 2 bases; unmatched junction bases: 4. The length of the CDR3 is 16 residues. The CDR3 DNA reads as TGTGCCAGCAGCCAAGGCGGTAGCGGGACCTACAATGAGCAGTTCTTC. Protein product: CASSQGGSGTYNEQFF.

In this sample, this clonotype turned up many times. CDR3 in DNA: TGTGCCAGCAGCCAAGAGGGGGAAAAACTGTTTTTT. This codes for CASSQEGEKLFF. The V and J genes are TRBV4-2 and TRBJ1-4; D is ambiguous. The V gene's germline CDR1 is LGHNA and CDR2 YNFKEQ. The ends were cut back, 0 bases at V and 8 bases at J, with 4 bases in the middle. The CDR3 covers 12 residues.